This T cell receptor beta chain was sequenced for a study of Tregs in tolerant kidney transplant recipients. About this clone: The read comes to an end 3 residues before the CDR3 does, leaving the germline J gene to fill in the end.

Assay used: immunoSEQ multiplex PCR; TCRdb lists only in-frame clones, some missing. Listed are about 48,000 clones; about 0.85% falls within the top ten. With 0 bases removed from V and 5 bases from J, the gap between germline ends came to 5 bases. The germline CDR1 and CDR2 sequences are ENHRY and SYGVKD. This CDR3 comprises 12 residues. Here the sequenced sample was CD4+ T cells from blood, taken before the transplant. V and J are TRBV10-3 and TRBJ2-7; D remains unclear. The receptor was derived from a human donor who received a combined kidney and bone marrow transplant. The covered CDR3 bases are TGTGCCATCAGTGAGTCGGGCCACGAG. It yields the protein CAISESGHE. The whole CDR3 is CAISESGHEQYF.